The T cell receptor (beta chain) under discussion was sequenced for a study of cytomegalovirus exposure and HLA in healthy donors (dated by TCRdb to 2016 to 2017). Study-level background: An earlier analysis of some 600 of the donors reported over 250 Gb of sequence data and 117 million unique TCR beta sequences obtained from 150 million to 200 million T cells. An earlier analysis of 587 of the donors used high-throughput TCR beta sequencing to judge whether each TCR beta V gene segment behaved as functional or pseudogenic. HLA typing covered class I and class II loci at four-digit resolution. In addition to the first cohort of 650 to 800 subjects, a separate validation cohort of 120 different subjects was used. The study used immunosequencing to profile the T cell repertoires of several hundred subjects and linked those repertoires to cytomegalovirus serostatus. Typing coverage varied by locus: about 629-630 donors for A, B, C, DRB1 and DQB1; under 550 for DQA1; over 600 for DPA1; fewer than 480 for DPB1. The study combined high-throughput TCR immunosequencing, statistical association of individual TCRs with disease status, and machine learning to predict cytomegalovirus infection status. On average, around 240,000 unique TCR beta nucleotide sequences were sequenced per donor among fewer than 500 genotyped donors of the cohort, with roughly 18% of those sequences being non-productive. All discovery cohort repertoires had been generated on a single sequencing platform. To study patterns of TCR occurrence, a later analysis re-analyzed previously published TCR beta repertoires from 500 to 850 donors and added high-resolution HLA genotyping. Among the roughly 400 genotyped donors, 75% to 90% belonged to the genetic ancestry cluster associated with self-reported Caucasian donors. In a later genetic analysis, genome-wide SNP genotypes for about three fifths of the roughly 670 donors were used, and that subset was treated as a discovery cohort. Five DR-DQ haplotypes were handled as single units for association and clustering, since linkage in the cohort was strong. An early release that covered several hundred HLA-typed donors contained approximately 300 gigabases of sequencing data and roughly 84 million unique TCR sequences. Alongside the repertoire data, information on donor age, sex, ethnicity and CMV serostatus was compiled. The study was designed to test whether signatures of past pathogen exposure could be identified by cataloging public T cell receptors. Rather than drawing on any new phenotypic data, the later analysis identified candidate immune exposures from TCR beta sequences and the way those sequences occurred across donors.

In total, about 650 healthy bone marrow donors made up the cohort. Cohort members were all nominally healthy when sampled, although unrecorded immune exposures were likely present. The donor tested CMV seronegative and was one of the 352 seronegative cohort members. Each donor provided a peripheral blood sample, and peripheral blood mononuclear cells were used for TCR beta sequencing. The Qiagen DNeasy Blood Extraction Kit was used to extract genomic DNA from the blood cell samples. As to this clone: It has no known antigen specificity. Base-call qualities are not available, and no considerably larger clone is one nucleotide away.

The method behind the library was the immunoSEQ multiplex PCR assay. For the multiplex PCR, a mixture combining 60 forward primers for TCR Vbeta segments and 13 reverse primers for TCR Jbeta segments was used. The CDR3 region of rearranged TCR beta genes was amplified from genomic DNA by a multiplex PCR assay. On the Illumina HiSeq System, the amplified TCR beta libraries were sequenced as 87-base-pair reads. In the original analysis: A later analysis counted some 74 million unique TCR beta chains across the 666 repertoires, and roughly 10 million of these chains were shared by at least two donors. To remove PCR and sequencing errors, raw reads were error-corrected and collapsed into unique sequences using a nearest-neighbor algorithm that merged closely related sequences. CDR3 sequences were aligned to IMGT reference sequences to assign V, D and J gene segments. Each retained sequence needed at least a six-nucleotide match to both a V gene segment and a J gene segment. Rearrangements were classified as productive when the CDR3 lacked stop codons and remained in frame with V and J, and all other rearrangements were classified as non-productive. Following IMGT convention, CDR3 was defined as the stretch from the second conserved V-encoded cysteine to the conserved J-encoded phenylalanine. The earlier analysis of about 570 of the donors excluded any sequence lacking an unambiguous match to a single V gene segment. An earlier analysis of approximately 590 of the donors classified V segments as functional when productive rearrangements were above 56.7% and as segregating when the standard deviation between donors was above 5%. A statistical classification framework was built to diagnose cytomegalovirus status from the catalog of TCR beta chain sequences. In a later analysis, TCR nucleotide sequences were compared against IMGT/GENE-DB human TR gene sequences so that V and J genes could be assigned. The TCRdist pipeline was used in a later analysis to assign CDR3 sequences and most-parsimonious VDJ recombination scenarios. In a later analysis, every TCR beta chain was defined by the combination of its CDR3 amino acid sequence and its V-gene family, and reads without a unique V-gene family were dropped. In a later analysis, a few hundred highly shared, low-generation-probability nucleotide sequences were removed to address suspected cross-contamination and a sequencing artifact. In a later analysis, a clonal expansion index for each public chain was calculated from normalized within-repertoire ranks of inferred template counts. A later analysis computed generation probabilities with a VDJ recombination model fitted to out-of-frame rearrangements, and checked the results against IGoR. Hypergeometric tests were used in a later analysis to score TCR-TCR, TCR-HLA and TCR-CMV co-occurrence, with a repertoire-size bias correction applied to the TCR pairs. To estimate false discovery rates, a later analysis permuted the HLA or CMV assignments 20 times. In a later analysis, co-occurring TCRs were grouped with DBSCAN, and TCRdist sequence similarity was added when clustering was performed within HLA-allele-positive subsets. For co-occurrence clustering, repertoires with fewer than 30,000 or more than 120,000 public chains were excluded, along with five repertoires with anomalous nucleotide sharing. Drawn from immuneACCESS, this table holds only the in-frame rearrangements with V and J called that TCRdb kept. Clones are partly lost; checked studies trace under half to an unresolved V gene and leave the rest unexplained. The V and J calls and clone size come from that table; D and trimming were worked out from the DNA. For this sample there are under 150,000 clones; 72% appear just once. Around 2.2% of the sample is held by the ten biggest clonotypes.

The paper as a whole reports these results and caveats: While some public TCRs were present in many individuals, most TCR sequences turned up only very rarely across donors. The cohort was sequenced for TCR beta chains only, and without alpha or paired-chain data the features that could be detected were limited. Specific HLA alleles were associated with 16,951 TCR beta sequences at a false discovery rate of 0.05 in a later analysis. In an earlier analysis of some 550 of the donors, most TCR beta V segments were observed in productive rearrangements about 87% or about 30% of the time, broadly matching IMGT annotations. Because HLA typing was missing for some donors at each locus, association tests included only the typed subset. In a later analysis, the rate of TCR association differed among HLA loci, with DRB1 alleles having the most associated TCRs and HLA-C alleles having the fewest. The study listed 150 to 200 TCR beta chains as associated with cytomegalovirus. The authors suggested that the approach could potentially be generalized to other disease states and immunological phenotypes. Linkage disequilibrium might explain the correlated functional status among segregating V segments, but an unknown experimental factor could not be ruled out. CMV serostatus was the only immune exposure information available for the cohort. An association between a missense DCLRE1C variant and V-gene and J-gene trimming of TCR beta chains was found in a later genetic analysis and replicated in an independent cohort. Because counts were too low, seventeen rarely observed V segments, including chromosome 9 orphons, were excluded from the earlier analysis of 587 of the donors. Presence/absence analyses assumed roughly uniform sequencing depth across donors, an assumption that may not hold. A cluster of highly shared sequence variants was judged likely to represent a technical artifact of the sequencing pipeline. When HLA alleles, especially DR and DQ, strongly co-occurred, attributing TCR associations to individual alleles was difficult. A later analysis found that HLA-associated TCR beta chains were more clonally expanded and had lower generation probabilities than equally common non-associated chains. According to a later analysis, parvovirus B19, influenza, CMV and Epstein-Barr virus appeared linked to several top co-occurrence clusters. In vitro tests confirmed that a few of the cytomegalovirus-associated TCR beta chains recognize cytomegalovirus antigens. The classifier was reported to diagnose cytomegalovirus status with high specificity and sensitivity in both the original cohort and the validation cohort. Most CMV-associated TCR beta chains appeared to be HLA-restricted in a later analysis, and the HLA associations seemed to be driven largely by CMV exposure. A later genetic analysis reported fewer N-insertions in productive TCRs among donors in an Asian-associated ancestry cluster than the approximately 700-donor mean. A further reported finding was that TCR beta sequences accurately predicted the HLA-A and HLA-B alleles for most subjects in the first cohort.

This sequence was found in a man aged 35 to 55 in good health and CMV-seronegative. Sequenced material: PBMCs.

Read as DNA, the sequence is TGTGCTAGTGGTGGGGGCAATAGCAATCAGCCCCAGCATTTT. Protein translation: CASGGGNSNQPQHF. The V and J genes are TRBV12-5 and TRBJ1-5; the D segment could be TRBD1, given 6 matching bases. The germline V gene gives CDR1 as LGHNT and CDR2 as FRNRAP. V loses 5 bases, J loses 0 bases, and the germline ends lie 8 bases apart. CDR3 length: 14 amino acids, cysteine to phenylalanine. The CDR3 DNA has 42 bases and is translated from base 1.